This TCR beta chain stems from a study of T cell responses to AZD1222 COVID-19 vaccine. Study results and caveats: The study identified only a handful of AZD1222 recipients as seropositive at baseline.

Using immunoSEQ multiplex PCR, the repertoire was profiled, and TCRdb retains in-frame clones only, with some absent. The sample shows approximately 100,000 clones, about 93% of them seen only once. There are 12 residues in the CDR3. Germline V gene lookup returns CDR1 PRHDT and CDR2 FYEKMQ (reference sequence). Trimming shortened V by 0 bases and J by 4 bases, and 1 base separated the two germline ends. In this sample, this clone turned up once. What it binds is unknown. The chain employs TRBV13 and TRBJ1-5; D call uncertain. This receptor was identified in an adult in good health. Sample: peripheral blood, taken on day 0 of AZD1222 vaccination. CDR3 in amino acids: CASSLGNQPQHF. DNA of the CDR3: TGTGCCAGCAGCTTAGGAAATCAGCCCCAGCATTTT.